These 26 T cell receptor beta chains were sequenced from one sample in a study of OX40 agonist ivuxolimab in advanced cancers. The table came from immunoSEQ multiplex PCR; TCRdb's copy has only in-frame clones and leaves some out. In the table there are approximately 50,000 clones, roughly 80% of which are singletons. This specimen consisted of CD4+ or CD8+ T cells sorted from blood, obtained in a trial of the OX40 agonist ivuxolimab. The receptors derive from an adult with an advanced solid tumor such as melanoma, head and neck, liver or kidney cancer.

The V call is TRBV2, the J call TRBJ2-2; 7 bases line up with TRBD1. V was clipped by 3 bases and J by 3 bases; unmatched bases: 7. The CDR3 is 16 amino acids. Germline lookup yields CDR1 SNHLY and CDR2 FYNNEI. The CDR3 nucleotides are TGTGCCAGCAGTGATGCGAGACAGGGTGACACCGGGGAGCTGTTTTTT. Translating it yields CASSDARQGDTGELFF.

The rearrangement uses TRBV19 and TRBJ1-3, with TRBD1 matching 7 bases. Germline CDR1 and CDR2: LNHDA and SQIVND (reference sequence). The CDR3 is made up of 14 amino acids. The V and J ends lost 10 bases and 2 bases, in that order; junction bases with no gene match: 8. In nucleotides, the CDR3 is TGTGCCACGACACAGGGGCCCGCTGGAAACACCATATATTTT. It specifies CATTQGPAGNTIYF. The full variable domain, in which reference TRBV19 and TRBJ1-3 provide the parts outside the CDR3, is DGGITQSPKYLFRKEGQNVTLSCEQNLNHDAMYWYRQDPGQGLRLIYYSQIVNDFQKGDIAEGYSVSREKKESFPLTVTSAQKNPTAFYLCATTQGPAGNTIYFGEGSWLTVV.

This chain connects TRBV7-9 to TRBJ1-4; D uncertain. The CDR3 loop spans 16 amino acids. V was trimmed by 4 bases and J by 2 bases, leaving 14 bases between them. In germline, CDR1 is SEHNR, CDR2 FQNEAQ (reference sequence). Here the CDR3 reads CASSSTGASTNEKLFF. As DNA, the CDR3 is TGTGCCAGCAGCTCGACGGGAGCTTCGACTAATGAAAAACTGTTTTTT.

The chain couples TRBV5-1 to TRBJ2-3, with 9 bases matching TRBD2. The CDR3 sequence is 16 residues long. Germline V lookup: CDR1 SGHRS, CDR2 YFSETQ. J was trimmed by 4 bases and V by 1 base; bases with no gene match: 7. This CDR3 reads CASSLRVAGVSDTQYF. The CDR3 DNA reads as TGCGCCAGCAGCTTGCGGGTAGCGGGAGTTTCAGATACGCAGTATTTT. Full variable domain (outside the CDR3, taken from reference TRBV5-1 and TRBJ2-3): KAGVTQTPRYLIKTRGQQVTLSCSPISGHRSVSWYQQTPGQGLQFLFEYFSETQRNKGNFPGRFSGRQFSNSRSEMNVSTLELGDSALYLCASSLRVAGVSDTQYFGPGTRLTVL.

V usage is TRBV27 and J usage is TRBJ1-1; D gene uncertain. Germline assignment: CDR1 MNHEY and CDR2 SMNVEV (reference sequence). V dropped 3 bases and J dropped 4 bases, with 9 bases sitting between them. The CDR3 sequence is 13 residues long. The CDR3 reads CASSFVSTTEAFF. The DNA of the CDR3 is TGTGCCAGCAGTTTCGTCTCGACCACTGAAGCTTTCTTT.

The J gene is TRBJ2-7, the V gene TRBV6-1, with TRBD2 identical over 9 bases. V lost 5 bases, J lost 10 bases, and 3 bases stayed unmatched. CDR3 length: 11 residues. From germline, CDR1 is MNHNS and CDR2 SASEGT. The CDR3 protein is CASSRLADQYF. DNA of the CDR3: TGTGCCAGCAGTCGACTAGCGGATCAGTACTTC.

This clone was found once. The V gene is TRBV19, the J gene TRBJ1-3; D uncertain. Trimming took off 4 bases at V and 2 bases at J, with 12 bases between the two ends. The CDR3 sequence is 15 residues long. Germline-derived CDR1 and CDR2 are LNHDA and SQIVND (reference sequence). CDR3 in amino acids: CASSTFRGPGNTIYF. DNA of the CDR3: TGTGCCAGTAGTACCTTCCGGGGTCCTGGAAACACCATATATTTT.

This chain links TRBV4-2 with TRBJ1-6; D gene unclear. Deletions cut 0 bases from V and 0 bases from J, with 6 bases between. Germline V lookup: CDR1 LGHNA, CDR2 YNFKEQ. The CDR3 runs to 16 residues. CDR3 sequence: CASSQDRSSYNSPLHF. The CDR3 DNA is TGTGCCAGCAGCCAAGATCGAAGCTCCTATAATTCACCCCTCCACTTT.

The chain joins TRBV7-2 to TRBJ1-1; D possibly corresponds to TRBD1 (6 bases). The CDR3 has 16 amino acids. The V gene lost 5 bases and the J gene lost 4 bases, with 20 bases spanning the gap. CDR1 is SGHTA and CDR2 is FQGNSA in the germline V gene. This CDR3 is CASSPPGQRFRTEAFF. The CDR3 DNA is TGTGCCAGCAGCCCCCCGGGACAACGTTTCCGCACTGAAGCTTTCTTT. The full variable domain, its missing parts supplied by reference TRBV7-2 and TRBJ1-1, is GAGVSQSPSNKVTEKGKDVELRCDPISGHTALYWYRQSLGQGLEFLIYFQGNSAPDKSGLPSDRFSAERTGGSVSTLTIQRTQQEDSAVYLCASSPPGQRFRTEAFFGQGTRLTVV.

The chain combines TRBV19 with TRBJ2-5, with TRBD2 matching 10 bases. In germline, CDR1 is LNHDA, CDR2 SQIVND (reference sequence). The J segment lost 5 bases and the V segment lost 3 bases, leaving 6 bases of the junction unmatched. The CDR3 is 15 amino acids. The CDR3 region has the DNA TGTGCCAGTAGTATTAGGACTAGCGGACGCGAGACCCAGTACTTC. It yields the protein CASSIRTSGRETQYF. Complete variable domain (other parts from reference TRBV19 and TRBJ2-5): DGGITQSPKYLFRKEGQNVTLSCEQNLNHDAMYWYRQDPGQGLRLIYYSQIVNDFQKGDIAEGYSVSREKKESFPLTVTSAQKNPTAFYLCASSIRTSGRETQYFGPGTRLLVL.

The gene calls are TRBV11-2 and TRBJ2-5; a weak D match, TRBD2 (6 bases). The CDR3 has 13 amino acids. Germline V gives CDR1 SGHAT, CDR2 FQNNGV. Trimming removed 5 bases from V and 2 bases from J, with 9 bases in between. The CDR3 sequence: CASSAGPQETQYF. CDR3 in DNA: TGTGCCAGCAGCGCGGGACCACAAGAGACCCAGTACTTC.

This chain uses TRBV16 with TRBJ1-6; TRBD1 aligns across 9 bases. This CDR3 spans 14 amino acids. V dropped 4 bases and J dropped 7; count of bases not matched to a gene: 2. In germline, CDR1 is KGHSY, CDR2 FQNENV. CDR3 bases: TGTGCCAGCAGCCCCGGACAGGGGAATTCACCCCTCCACTTT. As protein: CASSPGQGNSPLHF.

The chain combines TRBV6-1 with TRBJ1-1; maybe TRBD1 (5 bases). CDR3 length equals 15 residues. CDR1 is MNHNS, CDR2 SASEGT, per germline. The germline V and J ends were trimmed by 5 bases and 1 base, with 14 bases remaining between them. The CDR3 region has the DNA TGTGCCAGCAGTCTATTCTGGACAAAGAACACTGAAGCTTTCTTT. Translation: CASSLFWTKNTEAFF.

V and J are TRBV5-1 and TRBJ2-7; D is tentatively TRBD1 or TRBD2 (6 bases each). Between the trimmed V and J ends, which lost 0 bases and 7 bases, there was a span of 14 bases. This CDR3 has 14 residues. Per the germline V gene, CDR1 is SGHRS and CDR2 is YFSETQ. For the CDR3, the DNA is TGCGCCAGCAGCTTGGCCACGGGGGCTAATGAGCAGTACTTC. This translates into CASSLATGANEQYF.

This chain links TRBV21-1 with TRBJ1-5. TRBV21-1 is a known pseudogene. The length of the CDR3 is 12 residues. The CDR3 sequence is CASSKETQPQHF. In nucleotides, the CDR3 is TGTGCCAGCAGCAAAGAAACTCAGCCCCAGCATTTT.

The chain links TRBV9 to TRBJ1-3, with no clear D. Deletions cut 4 bases from V and 7 bases from J, with 12 bases between. CDR3 length equals 13 residues. CDR1 SGDLS and CDR2 YYNGEE come from the germline V gene. CDR3 in DNA: TGTGCCAGCAGCCTCGGACCGCGGAACACCATATATTTT. Amino acids: CASSLGPRNTIYF.

The genes are TRBV6-6 and TRBJ1-5; TRBD1 might be the D (6 bases). Germline V lookup: CDR1 MNHNY, CDR2 SVGAGI (reference sequence). The V end was cut by 6 bases, the J end by 4 bases, with 13 bases between. This CDR3 has 14 residues. Here the CDR3 DNA reads TGTGCCAGCAGACAACAGGGTTGGAATCAGCCCCAGCATTTT. Protein product: CASRQQGWNQPQHF.

For the CDR3, the DNA is TGTGCCAGCAGTGACTCAAAGAGGGGGGGCGGCTACACCTTC. It codes for CASSDSKRGGGYTF. The V call is TRBV6-4, the J call TRBJ1-2; D possibly corresponds to TRBD1 (6 bases). The CDR3 is 14 residues long. V shed 0 bases and J shed 8 bases, with 13 bases lying between them. CDR1 is MRHNA and CDR2 is SNTAGT in the germline V gene.

In this sample, this clone turned up a few times. The genes are TRBV6-1 and TRBJ1-4, with 10 nucleotides matching TRBD1. Trimming at V came to 2 bases and at J to 7 bases, leaving 13 bases not matched to a gene. This CDR3 has 18 amino acids. CDR1 and CDR2 from the germline V gene are MNHNS and SASEGT. CDR3 nucleotide sequence: TGTGCCAGCAGTGAAAGGGGACAGGGGACCGCCCGGGGTGAAAAACTGTTTTTT. This encodes CASSERGQGTARGEKLFF.

Turning to this clone: At one of its ends the junction is not consistent with the germline gene, which may arise from a read error. The rearrangement joins TRBV4-3 to TRBJ2-7; possibly TRBD2 for D (6 bases). The CDR3 runs 14 residues. The germline V gene has CDR1 LGHNA and CDR2 YSLEER. The CDR3 here is CASNQGLAGYEQYF. DNA of the CDR3: TGCGCCAGCAACCAAGGACTGGCGGGGTACGAGCAGTACTTC.

This clone was detected a few times. The V gene is TRBV7-9, the J gene TRBJ2-7, with 10 bases identical to TRBD1. CDR3 size: 16 residues. Germline trimming cut 0 bases from V and 5 bases from J; bases unmatched to any gene: 7. The germline CDR1 and CDR2 sequences are SEHNR and FQNEAQ (reference sequence). This CDR3 is CASSLASGQGGHEQYF. In nucleotides, the CDR3 is TGTGCCAGCAGCTTAGCGTCCGGACAGGGGGGCCACGAGCAGTACTTC.

The J gene is TRBJ1-4, the V gene TRBV19, with 7 positions matching TRBD1. The CDR3 loop spans 16 amino acids. Germline V lookup: CDR1 LNHDA, CDR2 SQIVND (reference sequence). V shed 10 bases, J shed 2 bases, and the junction held 13 bases outside the gene matches. CDR3 sequence reads: CATRTGDRVTNEKLFF. Here the CDR3 DNA reads TGTGCCACGAGAACCGGCGACAGGGTCACTAATGAAAAACTGTTTTTT.

The CDR3 sequence: CASSDATGISDEQYF. The CDR3 DNA is TGTGCCAGCAGTGACGCGACAGGGATTTCCGACGAGCAGTACTTC. The chain employs TRBV25-1 and TRBJ2-7; TRBD1 matches 7 bases. The germline gives CDR1 MGHDK, CDR2 SYGVNS. V shed 3 bases, J shed 5 bases, and the junction held 10 bases outside the gene matches. The CDR3 runs 15 residues.

The gene calls are TRBV19 and TRBJ2-5; a possible D gene is TRBD1 (6 bases). Germline V gives CDR1 LNHDA, CDR2 SQIVND (reference sequence). V lost 7 bases and J lost 7, with 16 bases in between. The CDR3 sequence is 13 residues long. CDR3 protein: CASTDRSYGTQYF. In DNA, the CDR3 is TGTGCCAGTACCGACAGGTCGTACGGGACCCAGTACTTC.

In this sample, this clone turned up once. The rearrangement joins TRBV11-3 to TRBJ2-1; D is possibly TRBD1 (6 bases). V lost 5 bases and J lost 7, with 12 bases in between. CDR3 size: 13 residues. Germline CDR1 reads SGHNT; CDR2 reads YENEEA. DNA of the CDR3: TGTGCCAGCAGCACAGGGTATAGGAATGAGCAGTTCTTC. As protein: CASSTGYRNEQFF.

This clone ranks as medium-sized (0.01 to 0.1%). V and J are TRBV4-3 and TRBJ1-6, with no clear D. Germline CDR1 LGHNA, CDR2 YSLEER. V was trimmed by 1 base and J by 0 bases, leaving 4 bases between them. This CDR3 contains 15 residues. CDR3 sequence reads: CASSQVVSYNSPLHF. CDR3 DNA: TGCGCCAGCAGCCAAGTCGTCTCCTATAATTCACCCCTCCACTTT.